This is a list of T cell receptor beta chains from one sample in a study of blood T cells in healthy people across ages. TCRdb analysed the 5' RACE reads with MiXCR anew, one entry per CDR3 protein. The sample lists around 1.5 million distinct CDR3 sequences; 45% to 70% were seen once. The sequenced material came from blood. These receptors all come from a man aged 18 to 29 in good health. CDR3s include the opening cysteine and the closing phenylalanine or tryptophan. A D gene is named only where the DNA matches it firmly. The listing skips clone size in some rows; elsewhere it reads once, few, many or a size class.

TRBJ1-2,-,TRBV12-3/TRBV12-4,once,CASSGGDQGGYGYTF,TGTGCCAGCAGTGGGGGAGACCAGGGTGGCTATGGCTACACCTTC
TRBJ2-5,-,TRBV29-1,once,CGVEVKAGTLEGETQYF,TGCGGCGTTGAAGTAAAAGCCGGGACATTAGAGGGTGAGACCCAGTACTTC
TRBJ2-1,-,TRBV20-1,few,CSARDLSGGNEQFF,TGCAGTGCTAGAGATCTCTCGGGTGGCAATGAGCAGTTCTTC
TRBJ2-1,TRBD2,TRBV24-1,-,CATSDDGGSYNEQFF,TGTGCCACCAGTGATGACGGGGGGAGTTACAATGAGCAGTTCTTC
TRBJ1-3,-,TRBV11-2,-,CASSLGGSGNTIYF,TGTGCCAGCAGCTTAGGGGGCTCTGGAAACACCATATATTTT
TRBJ2-1,-,TRBV27,-,CASTLGGSHNEQFF,TGTGCCAGCACTTTAGGGGGGTCCCACAATGAGCAGTTCTTC
TRBJ2-7,-,TRBV20-1,-,CSARDGRPSSYEQYF,TGCAGTGCTAGAGACGGCAGGCCGAGCTCCTACGAGCAGTACTTC
TRBJ2-7,TRBD2,TRBV15,-,CATSRGLAGTYEQYF,TGTGCCACCAGCAGGGGACTAGCGGGAACCTACGAGCAGTACTTC
TRBJ1-5,-,TRBV6-1,-,CASSESTPVSQPQHF,TGTGCCAGCAGTGAGTCTACCCCTGTTTCCCAGCCCCAGCATTTT
TRBJ2-5,TRBD2,TRBV2,-,CASREVAGPHKETQYF,TGTGCCAGCCGGGAGGTAGCGGGTCCTCATAAAGAGACCCAGTACTTC
TRBJ2-7,TRBD2,TRBV4-3,-,CASSHVTSGGDQYF,TGCGCCAGCAGCCATGTGACTAGCGGGGGGGATCAGTACTTC
TRBJ1-5,-,TRBV6-2/TRBV6-3,-,CASSYSMGQGKQPQHF,TGTGCCAGCAGTTACTCGATGGGGCAGGGGAAGCAGCCCCAGCATTTT
TRBJ2-7,-,TRBV24-1,few,CATSDLRQDPYEQYF,TGTGCCACCAGTGATTTGAGGCAGGACCCCTACGAGCAGTACTTC
TRBJ2-3,-,TRBV5-1,-,CASSLAALRRPDTQYF,TGCGCCAGCAGCTTGGCCGCGCTCCGGCGCCCAGATACGCAGTATTTT
TRBJ2-7,TRBD2,TRBV20-1,few,CSARAAGAYEQYF,TGCAGTGCTAGAGCGGCGGGGGCCTACGAGCAGTACTTC
TRBJ2-5,-,TRBV2,once,CASSAGIALQETQYF,TGTGCCAGCAGTGCCGGGATAGCCCTACAAGAGACCCAGTACTTC
TRBJ2-7,-,TRBV6-2/TRBV6-3,-,CAGSEDTSYEQYF,TGTGCCGGCTCGGAGGATACCAGCTACGAGCAGTACTTC
TRBJ2-3,TRBD2,TRBV7-9,-,CASSPPGREPPDTQYF,TGTGCCAGCAGCCCCCCCGGGCGGGAGCCCCCAGATACGCAGTATTTT
TRBJ1-1,-,TRBV6-1,-,CASSDGTSLNTEAFF,TGTGCCAGCAGTGACGGGACTTCCCTGAACACTGAAGCTTTCTTT
TRBJ1-2,-,TRBV15,-,CATSRTSYYGYTF,TGTGCCACCAGCAGGACTTCTTATTATGGCTACACCTTC
TRBJ2-6,-,TRBV5-1,-,CASSFEADRKLSGANVLTF,TGTGCCAGCAGCTTCGAGGCGGACCGTAAACTCTCTGGGGCCAACGTCCTGACTTTC
TRBJ1-5,TRBD1,TRBV6-6,-,CASRHRGPDQPQHF,TGTGCCAGCAGACACAGGGGGCCCGATCAGCCCCAGCATTTT
TRBJ2-5,-,TRBV21-1,few,CASSKAPASVPGTQYF,TGTGCCAGCAGCAAAGCGCCGGCTAGTGTTCCCGGTACCCAGTACTTC
TRBJ2-1,-,TRBV15,-,CATSRADIHNEQFF,TGTGCCACCAGCAGGGCAGACATACACAATGAGCAGTTCTTC
TRBJ2-4,TRBD2,TRBV20-1,few,CSARDISFDGGAKNIQYF,TGCAGTGCTAGAGATATTTCGTTTGACGGGGGGGCCAAAAACATTCAGTACTTC
TRBJ2-5,-,TRBV11-2,-,CASSLEWSGQETQYF,TGTGCCAGCAGCTTAGAATGGTCAGGTCAAGAGACCCAGTACTTC
TRBJ2-4,-,TRBV4-3,-,CASSQEARGSRNKNIQYF,TGCGCCAGCAGCCAAGAGGCGAGAGGGAGTCGTAACAAAAACATTCAGTACTTC
TRBJ2-5,-,TRBV5-1,-,CASSLGWSQETQYF,TGCGCCAGCAGTTTGGGTTGGAGCCAAGAGACCCAGTACTTC
TRBJ1-2,-,TRBV7-9,-,CASSSPNPWATSDGYTF,TGTGCCAGCAGCTCCCCAAATCCCTGGGCTACCTCTGATGGCTACACCTTC
TRBJ2-7,-,TRBV20-1,-,CSARPAVYEQYF,TGCAGTGCTAGGCCTGCCGTCTACGAGCAGTACTTC
TRBJ1-5,-,TRBV5-6,-,CASSSYTDTAQHF,TGTGCCAGCAGCTCGTATACCGACACGGCCCAGCATTTT
TRBJ1-2,TRBD1,TRBV6-2/TRBV6-3,-,CASSPRTGGTGGYTF,TGTGCCAGCAGCCCCCGGACAGGGGGGACGGGTGGCTACACCTTC
TRBJ2-5,-,TRBV5-5,once,CASSTGQVRPSQETQYF,TGTGCCAGCAGCACTGGGCAAGTCAGGCCTTCGCAAGAGACCCAGTACTTC
TRBJ2-7,TRBD2,TRBV4-1,-,CASTPGTTTYEQYF,TGCGCCAGCACCCCCGGGACTACAACCTACGAGCAGTACTTC
TRBJ1-2,-,TRBV7-2,-,CASSRTDPIYGYTF,TGTGCCAGCAGCCGAACGGACCCTATCTATGGCTACACCTTC
TRBJ1-2,-,TRBV20-1,-,CSASLLVPYGYTF,TGCAGTGCTAGCTTATTAGTTCCCTATGGCTACACCTTC
TRBJ2-1,TRBD2,TRBV4-1,few,CASSQVGGGIEQFF,TGCGCCAGCAGCCAAGTCGGGGGGGGTATTGAGCAGTTCTTC
TRBJ2-5,-,TRBV13,many,CASSPRPGRGETQYF,TGTGCCAGCAGCCCTCGGCCAGGCAGGGGCGAGACCCAGTACTTC
TRBJ1-2,-,TRBV6-2/TRBV6-3,-,CASGQYYGYTF,TGTGCCAGCGGCCAGTACTATGGCTACACCTTC
TRBJ1-2,-,TRBV11-2,-,CASSLVGGPYGYTF,TGTGCCAGCAGCTTAGTGGGGGGCCCCTATGGCTACACCTTC
TRBJ2-1,TRBD1,TRBV13,-,CASSFRTGIYNEQFF,TGTGCCAGCAGCTTTAGGACAGGGATCTACAATGAGCAGTTCTTC